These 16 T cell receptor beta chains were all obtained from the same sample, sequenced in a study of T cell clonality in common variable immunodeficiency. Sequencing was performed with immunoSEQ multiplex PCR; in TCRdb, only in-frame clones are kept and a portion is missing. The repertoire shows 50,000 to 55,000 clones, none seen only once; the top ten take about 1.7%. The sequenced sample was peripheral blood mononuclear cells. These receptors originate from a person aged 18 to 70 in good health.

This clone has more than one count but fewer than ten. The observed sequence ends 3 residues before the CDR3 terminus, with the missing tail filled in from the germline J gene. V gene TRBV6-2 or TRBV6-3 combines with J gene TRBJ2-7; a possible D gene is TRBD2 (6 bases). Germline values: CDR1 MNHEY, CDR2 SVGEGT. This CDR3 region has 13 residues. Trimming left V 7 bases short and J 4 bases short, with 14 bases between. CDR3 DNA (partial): TGTGCCAGCAATGGGGGGATCGGGTACGAG. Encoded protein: CASNGGIGYE. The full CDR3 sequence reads CASNGGIGYEQYF.

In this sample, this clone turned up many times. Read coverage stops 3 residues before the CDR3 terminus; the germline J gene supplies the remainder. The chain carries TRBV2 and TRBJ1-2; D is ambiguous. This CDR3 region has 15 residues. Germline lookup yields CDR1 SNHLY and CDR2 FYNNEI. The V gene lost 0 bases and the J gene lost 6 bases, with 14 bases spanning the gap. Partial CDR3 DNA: TGTGCCAGCAGTGAAGCAGGAGAGGTTCAGGATGGC. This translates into CASSEAGEVQDG. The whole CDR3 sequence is CASSEAGEVQDGYTF.

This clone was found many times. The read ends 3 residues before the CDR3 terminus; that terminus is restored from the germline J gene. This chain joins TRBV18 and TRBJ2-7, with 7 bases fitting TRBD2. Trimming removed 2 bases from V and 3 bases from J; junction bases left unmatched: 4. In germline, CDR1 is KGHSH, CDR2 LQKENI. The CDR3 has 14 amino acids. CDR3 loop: CASSPRDYNYEQYF. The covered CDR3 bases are TGTGCCAGCTCACCAAGGGACTACAACTACGAG. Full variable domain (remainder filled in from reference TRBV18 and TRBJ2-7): NAGVMQNPRHLVRRRGQEARLRCSPMKGHSHVYWYRQLPEEGLKFMVYLQKENIIDESGMPKERFSAEFPKEGPSILRIQQVVRGDSAAYFCASSPRDYNYEQYFGPGTRLTVT.

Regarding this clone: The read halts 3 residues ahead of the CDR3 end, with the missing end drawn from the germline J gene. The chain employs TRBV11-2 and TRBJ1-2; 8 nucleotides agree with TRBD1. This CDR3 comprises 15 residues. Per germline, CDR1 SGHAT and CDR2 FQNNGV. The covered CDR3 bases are TGTGCCAGCAGCACCCGGCGGACAGGGTCCTACGAC. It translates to CASSTRRTGSYD. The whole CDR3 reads CASSTRRTGSYDYTF.

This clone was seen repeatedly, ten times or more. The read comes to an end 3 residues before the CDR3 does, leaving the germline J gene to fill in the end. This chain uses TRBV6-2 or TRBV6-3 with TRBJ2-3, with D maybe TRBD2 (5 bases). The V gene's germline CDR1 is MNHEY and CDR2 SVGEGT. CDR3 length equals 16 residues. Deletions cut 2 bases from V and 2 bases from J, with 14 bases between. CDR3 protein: CASSYPALATTDTQYF. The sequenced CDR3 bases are TGTGCCAGCAGTTACCCAGCGCTAGCAACCACAGATACG.

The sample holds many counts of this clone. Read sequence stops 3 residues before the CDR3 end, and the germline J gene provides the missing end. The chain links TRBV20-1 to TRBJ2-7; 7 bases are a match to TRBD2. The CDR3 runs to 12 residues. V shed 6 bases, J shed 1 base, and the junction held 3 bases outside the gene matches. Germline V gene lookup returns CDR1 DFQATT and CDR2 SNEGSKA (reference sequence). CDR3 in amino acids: CSAGAGSYEQYF. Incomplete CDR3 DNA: TGCAGTGCCGGAGCGGGATCCTACGAG.

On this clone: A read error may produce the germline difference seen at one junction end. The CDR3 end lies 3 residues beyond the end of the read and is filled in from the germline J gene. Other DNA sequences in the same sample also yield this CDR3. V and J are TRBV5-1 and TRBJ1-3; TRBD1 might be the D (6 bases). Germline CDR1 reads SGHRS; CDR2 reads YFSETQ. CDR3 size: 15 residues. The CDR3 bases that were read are TGCGCCAGCAGCGCGGACAGAGACTCTGGAAACACA. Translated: CASSADRDSGNT. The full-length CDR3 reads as CASSADRDSGNTIYF.

The CDR3 protein is CASSINRGTEAFF. CDR3 DNA, as far as it was read: TGTGCCAGTAGTATCAATAGGGGTACTGAA. V usage is TRBV19 and J usage is TRBJ1-1, with D possibly being TRBD1 (5 bases). Coverage ceases 3 residues before the CDR3 finishes, and the germline J gene fills in the end. The CDR3 covers 13 residues. Germline CDR1 LNHDA, CDR2 SQIVND (reference sequence). Trimming pared 3 bases from V and 5 bases from J, leaving 10 bases between. The variable domain in full, completed from reference TRBV19 and TRBJ1-1, reads DGGITQSPKYLFRKEGQNVTLSCEQNLNHDAMYWYRQDPGQGLRLIYYSQIVNDFQKGDIAEGYSVSREKKESFPLTVTSAQKNPTAFYLCASSINRGTEAFFGQGTRLTVV.

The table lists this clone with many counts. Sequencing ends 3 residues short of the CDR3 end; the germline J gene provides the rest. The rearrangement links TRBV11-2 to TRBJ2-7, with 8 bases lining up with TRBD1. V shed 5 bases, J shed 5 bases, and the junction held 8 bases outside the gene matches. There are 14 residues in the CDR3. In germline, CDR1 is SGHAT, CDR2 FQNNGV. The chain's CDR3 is CASSKILTGDEQYF. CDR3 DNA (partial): TGTGCCAGCAGCAAAATTCTGACAGGGGACGAG.

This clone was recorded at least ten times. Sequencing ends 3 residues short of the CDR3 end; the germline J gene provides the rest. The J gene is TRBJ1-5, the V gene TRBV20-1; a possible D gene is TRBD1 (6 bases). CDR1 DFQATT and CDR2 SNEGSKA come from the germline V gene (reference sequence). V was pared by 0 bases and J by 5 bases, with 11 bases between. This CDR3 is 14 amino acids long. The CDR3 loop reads CSARDLRGDQPQHF. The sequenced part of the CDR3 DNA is TGCAGTGCTAGAGATCTCAGGGGAGATCAGCCC.

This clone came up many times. The sequenced part of the CDR3 DNA is TGTGCCAGCTCACCACCACAGGGGACGAGAACCTACGAG. This gives the protein CASSPPQGTRTYE. The complete CDR3 sequence is CASSPPQGTRTYEQYF. This rearrangement joins TRBV18 to TRBJ2-7, with 7 positions matching TRBD1. The read ends 3 residues shy of where the CDR3 ends; the end is completed using the germline J gene. CDR1 KGHSH and CDR2 LQKENI come from the germline V gene. The CDR3 extends over 16 amino acids. V shed 0 bases, J shed 2 bases, and the junction held 7 bases outside the gene matches.

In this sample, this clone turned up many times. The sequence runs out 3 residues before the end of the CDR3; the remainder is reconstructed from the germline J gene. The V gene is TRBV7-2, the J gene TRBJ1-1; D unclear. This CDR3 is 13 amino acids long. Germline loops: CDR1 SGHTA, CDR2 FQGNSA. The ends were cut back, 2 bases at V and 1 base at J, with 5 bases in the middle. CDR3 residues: CASSLHRNTEAFF. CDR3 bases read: TGTGCCAGCAGCTTACACAGGAACACTGAA.

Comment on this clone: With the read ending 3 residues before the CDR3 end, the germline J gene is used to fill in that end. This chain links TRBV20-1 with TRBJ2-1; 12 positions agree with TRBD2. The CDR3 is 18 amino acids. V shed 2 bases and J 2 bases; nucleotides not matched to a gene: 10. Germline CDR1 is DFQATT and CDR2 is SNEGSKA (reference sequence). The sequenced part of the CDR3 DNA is TGCAGTGCTAGAAGCGTACTAGCGGGAGGATCCACCTACAATGAG. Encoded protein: CSARSVLAGGSTYNE. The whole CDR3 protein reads CSARSVLAGGSTYNEQFF.

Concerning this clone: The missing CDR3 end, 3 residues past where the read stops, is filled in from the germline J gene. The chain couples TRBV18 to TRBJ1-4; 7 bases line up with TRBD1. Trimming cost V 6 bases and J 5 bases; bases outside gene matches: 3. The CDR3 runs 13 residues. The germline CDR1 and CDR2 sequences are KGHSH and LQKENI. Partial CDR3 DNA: TGTGCCAGCTCGGAGGGGGCGAATGAAAAA. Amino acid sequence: CASSEGANEK. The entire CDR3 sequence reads CASSEGANEKLFF.

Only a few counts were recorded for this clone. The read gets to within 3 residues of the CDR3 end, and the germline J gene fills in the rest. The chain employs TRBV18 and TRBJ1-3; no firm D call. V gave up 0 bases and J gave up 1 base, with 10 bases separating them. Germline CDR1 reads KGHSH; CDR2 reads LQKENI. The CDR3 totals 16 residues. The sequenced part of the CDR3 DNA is TGTGCCAGCTCACCACCGGACTACACGTCTGGAAACACC. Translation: CASSPPDYTSGNT. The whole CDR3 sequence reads CASSPPDYTSGNTIYF.

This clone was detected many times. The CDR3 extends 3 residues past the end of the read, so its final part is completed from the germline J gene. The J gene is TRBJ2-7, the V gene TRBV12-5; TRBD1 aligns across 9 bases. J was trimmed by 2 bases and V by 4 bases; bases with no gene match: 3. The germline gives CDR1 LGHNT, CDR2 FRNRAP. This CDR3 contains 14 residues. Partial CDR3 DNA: TGTGCTAGTGGTTGGGACAGGGACACCTACGAG. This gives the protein CASGWDRDTYE. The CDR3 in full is CASGWDRDTYEQYF.